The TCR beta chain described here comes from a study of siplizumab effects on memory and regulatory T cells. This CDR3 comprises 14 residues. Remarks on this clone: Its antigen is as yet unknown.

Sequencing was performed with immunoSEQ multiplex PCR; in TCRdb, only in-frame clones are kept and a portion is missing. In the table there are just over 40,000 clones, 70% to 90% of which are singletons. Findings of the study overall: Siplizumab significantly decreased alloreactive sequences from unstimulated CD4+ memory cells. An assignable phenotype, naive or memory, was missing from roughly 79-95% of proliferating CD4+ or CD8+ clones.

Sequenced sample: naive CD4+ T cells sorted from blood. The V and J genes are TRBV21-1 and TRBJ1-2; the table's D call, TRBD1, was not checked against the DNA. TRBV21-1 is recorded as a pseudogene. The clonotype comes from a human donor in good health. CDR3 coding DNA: TGTGCCAGCAGCAAAGCCCCCGCAGGGTTTGGCTACACCTTC. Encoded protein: CASSKAPAGFGYTF.